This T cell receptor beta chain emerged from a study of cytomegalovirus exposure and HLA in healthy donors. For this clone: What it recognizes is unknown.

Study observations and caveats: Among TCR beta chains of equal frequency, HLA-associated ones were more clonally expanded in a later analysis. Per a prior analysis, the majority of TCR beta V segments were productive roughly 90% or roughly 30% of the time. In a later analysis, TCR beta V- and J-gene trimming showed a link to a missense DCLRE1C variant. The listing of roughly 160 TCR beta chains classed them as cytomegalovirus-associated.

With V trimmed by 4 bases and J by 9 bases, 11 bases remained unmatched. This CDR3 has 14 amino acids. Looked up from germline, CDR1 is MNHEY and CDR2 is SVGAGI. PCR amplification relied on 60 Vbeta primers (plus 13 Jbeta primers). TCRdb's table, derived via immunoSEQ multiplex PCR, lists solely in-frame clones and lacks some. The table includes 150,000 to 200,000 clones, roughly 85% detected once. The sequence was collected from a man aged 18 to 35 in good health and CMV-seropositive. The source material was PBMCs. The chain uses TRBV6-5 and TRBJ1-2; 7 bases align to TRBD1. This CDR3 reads CASSSGGQGSSYTF. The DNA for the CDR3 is TGTGCCAGCAGTTCAGGGGGGCAGGGAAGTAGCTACACCTTC.